What follows are 20 T cell receptor beta chains derived from one specimen sequenced in a study of CD8 T cells in ankylosing spondylitis. Study results and caveats: What appeared characteristic of ankylosing spondylitis blood was a TCR beta motif of eight highly homologous variants.

From the 5' RACE reads, TCRdb called clonotypes with MiXCR, one entry per CDR3 protein. The sample records hundreds of thousands of distinct CDR3 sequences, approximately 12% being singletons. No antigens are known for them. The specimen was blood, either unsorted or a sorted T cell fraction (not recorded which). These receptors all stem from a male donor with ankylosing spondylitis.

The rearrangement joins TRBV12-3 or TRBV12-4 to TRBJ2-1; 7 bases match TRBD2. The CDR3 sequence is 15 residues long. V trimming: 8 bases; J trimming: 1 base; junction bases outside the gene matches: 8. Written as DNA, the CDR3 is TGTGCCAGCGGTCCGAGGACTAGTTCCTACAATGAGCAGTTCTTC. Encoded protein: CASGPRTSSYNEQFF.

This clonotype was seen repeatedly, ten times or more. V usage is TRBV29-1 and J usage is TRBJ2-7; TRBD1 is a possible D gene (5 bases). The CDR3 covers 13 residues. Germline V CDR1 and CDR2: SQVTM, ANQGSEA. V lost 1 base and J 6 bases, leaving 13 bases between the germline ends. The DNA of the CDR3 is TGCAGCGTTGAAGTTTGGCAGGGTCCCGAGCAGTACTTC. It specifies CSVEVWQGPEQYF.

This clonotype has more than one count but fewer than ten. The chain carries TRBV28 and TRBJ2-1; a possible D gene is TRBD1 (5 bases). Germline CDR1 MDHEN, CDR2 SYDVKM. This CDR3 is 15 amino acids long. V was trimmed by 3 bases and J by 2 bases, leaving 11 bases between them. CDR3 in amino acids: CASSFRAVPYNEQFF. In DNA, the CDR3 is TGTGCCAGCAGTTTCAGGGCGGTCCCCTACAATGAGCAGTTCTTC.

This sequence joins TRBV29-1 and TRBJ1-5, with a weak D call TRBD1 (6 bases). This CDR3 comprises 14 residues. CDR1 is SQVTM, CDR2 ANQGSEA, per germline. With 7 bases removed from V and 3 bases from J, the gap between germline ends came to 16 bases. DNA for the CDR3: TGCAGCGCCGCACAAGGGGGGCCCAATCAGCCCCAGCATTTT. This sequence encodes CSAAQGGPNQPQHF.

This clonotype occurred a few times. The chain uses TRBV6-5 and TRBJ2-1; tentative D call: TRBD1 (6 bases). The CDR3 length is 15 residues. Trimming shortened V by 7 bases and J by 0 bases, and 13 bases separated the two germline ends. Germline loops: CDR1 MNHEY, CDR2 SVGAGI. This CDR3 reads CASIFQGSSYNEQFF. The CDR3 DNA reads as TGTGCCAGCATTTTCCAGGGGAGCTCCTACAATGAGCAGTTCTTC.

This clonotype has just a few counts. V usage is TRBV5-6 and J usage is TRBJ2-3; a weak D match, TRBD2 (5 bases). CDR3 size: 17 residues. V dropped 0 bases and J dropped 8 bases, with 22 bases sitting between them. Germline CDR1 SGHDT, CDR2 YYEEEE. The CDR3 reads CASSLGTRLDLGGTQYF. In nucleotides, the CDR3 is TGTGCCAGCAGCTTGGGTACGAGGCTAGATCTAGGAGGTACGCAGTATTTT.

The table lists this clonotype with many counts. V gene TRBV11-2 combines with J gene TRBJ1-4; D unresolved. Germline V gives CDR1 SGHAT, CDR2 FQNNGV. Trimming left V 3 bases short and J 0 bases short, with 17 bases between. The CDR3 length is 18 residues. The CDR3 coding sequence is TGTGCCAGCAGCTTGAGTGCGCGGAGGGTCACAACTAATGAAAAACTGTTTTTT. It specifies CASSLSARRVTTNEKLFF.

This clonotype was picked up a small number of times. The V call is TRBV5-1, the J call TRBJ2-3; 11 nucleotides line up with TRBD2. CDR3 length: 17 amino acids. CDR1 SGHRS and CDR2 YFSETQ come from the germline V gene. V trimming: 0 bases; J trimming: 6 bases; junction bases outside the gene matches: 9. The CDR3 sequence is CASSLGPASGGTDTQYF. The CDR3 DNA is TGCGCCAGCAGCTTGGGGCCCGCTAGCGGGGGGACGGATACGCAGTATTTT. The full variable domain, completed using reference TRBV5-1 and TRBJ2-3, is KAGVTQTPRYLIKTRGQQVTLSCSPISGHRSVSWYQQTPGQGLQFLFEYFSETQRNKGNFPGRFSGRQFSNSRSEMNVSTLELGDSALYLCASSLGPASGGTDTQYFGPGTRLTVL.

This clonotype qualifies as medium-sized. The rearrangement links TRBV20-1 to TRBJ1-2, with D perhaps matching TRBD1 (5 bases). The germline gives CDR1 DFQATT, CDR2 SNEGSKA (reference sequence). The CDR3 totals 11 residues. V lost 8 bases, J lost 6 bases, and 13 bases lay in between. CDR3 in amino acids: CSFGGVDGYTF. CDR3 bases: TGCAGTTTTGGGGGTGTTGATGGCTACACCTTC.

This clonotype was counted at least ten times. This chain joins TRBV12-3 or TRBV12-4 and TRBJ1-5, with 11 bases identical to TRBD1. V was pared by 4 bases and J by 6 bases, with 8 bases of the junction left unmatched. The CDR3 is 16 amino acids. The CDR3 region has the DNA TGTGCCAGCAGTTCTCTCCTGGGACAGGGGGGTCAGCCCCAGCATTTT. Amino acids: CASSSLLGQGGQPQHF.

This clonotype came up a few times. The CDR3 nucleotides read TGTGCCAGCTCACCAGGGGCGGAGACCTACGAGCAGTACTTC. Its protein product is CASSPGAETYEQYF. This chain connects TRBV18 to TRBJ2-7, with D perhaps TRBD1 (5 bases). The CDR3 consists of 14 residues. V dropped 2 bases and J dropped 2 bases, with 10 bases sitting between them. CDR1 KGHSH and CDR2 LQKENI come from the germline V gene.

The chain recombines TRBV5-1 with TRBJ2-3; 14 nucleotides line up with TRBD2. Per germline, CDR1 SGHRS and CDR2 YFSETQ. V trimming: 4 bases; J trimming: 5 bases; junction bases outside the gene matches: 6. This CDR3 region has 16 residues. As DNA, the CDR3 is TGCGCCAGCAGCGGGGGACTAGCGGGAGAAGGAGATACGCAGTATTTT. Translation: CASSGGLAGEGDTQYF. The complete variable domain, with remaining parts taken from reference TRBV5-1 and TRBJ2-3, reads KAGVTQTPRYLIKTRGQQVTLSCSPISGHRSVSWYQQTPGQGLQFLFEYFSETQRNKGNFPGRFSGRQFSNSRSEMNVSTLELGDSALYLCASSGGLAGEGDTQYFGPGTRLTVL.

This clonotype turned up a few times. The gene calls are TRBV5-1 and TRBJ2-1; unclear D gene. CDR3 length: 16 amino acids. Per the germline V gene, CDR1 is SGHRS and CDR2 is YFSETQ. The ends were cut back, 0 bases at V and 4 bases at J, with 14 bases in the middle. The CDR3 coding sequence is TGCGCCAGCAGCTTGGGAGGTGGGGTGCCTTACAATGAGCAGTTCTTC. Its translation: CASSLGGGVPYNEQFF.

This clonotype was found a few times. The genes are TRBV7-9 and TRBJ1-1; 7 nucleotides line up with TRBD1. V dropped 2 bases and J dropped 5; count of bases not matched to a gene: 5. The length of the CDR3 is 14 residues. Germline CDR1 SEHNR, CDR2 FQNEAQ (reference sequence). CDR3 region: CASSLMAGGTEAFF. As DNA, the CDR3 is TGTGCCAGCAGCTTAATGGCAGGGGGAACTGAAGCTTTCTTT. Full variable domain (rest looked up from reference TRBV7-9 and TRBJ1-1): DTGVSQNPRHKITKRGQNVTFRCDPISEHNRLYWYRQTLGQGPEFLTYFQNEAQLEKSRLLSDRFSAERPKGSFSTLEIQRTEQGDSAMYLCASSLMAGGTEAFFGQGTRLTVV.

V and J are TRBV20-1 and TRBJ2-1; 12 bases line up with TRBD2. This CDR3 region has 16 residues. Trimming took 5 bases from V and 8 from J; bases not matched to a gene: 13. The germline V gene encodes CDR1 DFQATT and CDR2 SNEGSKA (reference sequence). The CDR3 DNA sequence: TGCAGTGCTGAGGGCATGACTAGCGGGAGTAGGGATGAGCAGTTCTTC. The encoded protein is CSAEGMTSGSRDEQFF.

This clonotype was recorded many times. The V call is TRBV7-2, the J call TRBJ2-5; TRBD1 aligns across 8 bases. Germline V gene lookup returns CDR1 SGHTA and CDR2 FQGNSA. The CDR3 sequence is 15 residues long. Trimming cost V 1 base and J 5 bases; bases outside gene matches: 6. The DNA for the CDR3 is TGTGCCAGCAGCTTAGTGGCAGGGGGCGTGGAGACCCAGTACTTC. Amino acid sequence: CASSLVAGGVETQYF.

This chain connects TRBV10-3 to TRBJ1-4; 8 positions match TRBD1. Germline-derived CDR1 and CDR2 are ENHRY and SYGVKD. After removal of 4 bases from V and 6 bases from J, the junction contained 1 base not matched to a gene. The CDR3 runs to 13 residues. CDR3 DNA: TGTGCCATCAGTGTGACAGGGGATGAAAAACTGTTTTTT. It is translated as CAISVTGDEKLFF.

The sample holds a few counts of this clonotype. V is TRBV5-5 and J is TRBJ2-7; no clear D gene. The CDR3 extends over 14 amino acids. CDR1 and CDR2 (germline): SGHKS, YYEKEE (reference sequence). V lost 3 bases and J lost 0, with 10 bases in between. The CDR3 nucleotides are TGTGCCAGCAGCTGGACGGAACTCTCCTACGAGCAGTACTTC. The encoded protein is CASSWTELSYEQYF.

The chain joins TRBV5-1 to TRBJ2-3; 15 bases map to TRBD2. The V gene's germline CDR1 is SGHRS and CDR2 YFSETQ. The ends lost 7 bases at V and 3 bases at J; junction bases unmatched: 6. This CDR3 contains 16 residues. The CDR3: CASQMGLAGGTDTQYF. The CDR3 bases are TGCGCCAGCCAGATGGGACTAGCGGGAGGAACAGATACGCAGTATTTT.

The chain links TRBV20-1 to TRBJ2-3; 8 bases agree with TRBD2. After removal of 0 bases from V and 5 bases from J, the junction contained 4 bases not matched to a gene. Per the germline V gene, CDR1 is DFQATT and CDR2 is SNEGSKA (reference sequence). The CDR3 length is 14 residues. The CDR3 sequence: CSAREIAGGDTQYF. The DNA for the CDR3 is TGCAGTGCTAGAGAGATTGCGGGAGGAGATACGCAGTATTTT.